The entry below gives a single TCR beta chain sequence along with its context. Its antigen is as yet unknown. This sample was taken from a study of T cells in Graves' hyperthyroidism and ophthalmopathy. Overall study findings and caveats: The authors' 13 V-J model separated ophthalmopathy from stable hyperthyroidism.

Trimming took 4 bases from V and 5 from J; bases not matched to a gene: 8. CDR1 is LGHNA and CDR2 is YSLEER in the germline V gene. This CDR3 comprises 16 residues. 10 ml of fresh peripheral blood supplied the PBMCs. RNA transcripts yielded amplified TCR beta CDR3 regions. When the TCR CDR3 underwent first-round RT-PCR, the HTBI primer set was used. TCRdb re-analysed the multiplex PCR reads in MiXCR, keeping a single row per CDR3 protein. The sample lists around 570,000 distinct CDR3 sequences; 15% to 20% were seen once. The sequenced sample was blood. The chain links TRBV4-3 to TRBJ2-1; TRBD2 agrees at 10 bases. The receptor was derived from a man between 35 and 55 years old with Graves' ophthalmopathy. The CDR3 DNA sequence: TGCGCCAGCAGCCCTCGAGCGGGAGGGCCGAACAATGAGCAGTTCTTC. Translated, it gives CASSPRAGGPNNEQFF.